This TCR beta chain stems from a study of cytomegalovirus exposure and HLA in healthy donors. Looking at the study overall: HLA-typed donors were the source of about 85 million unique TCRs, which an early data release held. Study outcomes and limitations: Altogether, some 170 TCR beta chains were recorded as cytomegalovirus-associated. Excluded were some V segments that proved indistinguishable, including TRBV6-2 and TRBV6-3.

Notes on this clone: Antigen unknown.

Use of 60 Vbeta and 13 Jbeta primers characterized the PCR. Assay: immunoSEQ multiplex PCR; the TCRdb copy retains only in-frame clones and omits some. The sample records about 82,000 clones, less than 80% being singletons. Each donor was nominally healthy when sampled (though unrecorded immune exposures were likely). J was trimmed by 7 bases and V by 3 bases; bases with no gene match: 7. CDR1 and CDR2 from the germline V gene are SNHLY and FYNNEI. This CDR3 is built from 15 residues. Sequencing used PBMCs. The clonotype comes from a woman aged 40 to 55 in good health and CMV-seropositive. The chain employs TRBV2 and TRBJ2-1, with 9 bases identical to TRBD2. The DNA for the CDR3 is TGTGCCAGCAGTGAGCGAGCGGGAGGACGGAATGAGCAGTTCTTC. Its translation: CASSERAGGRNEQFF.